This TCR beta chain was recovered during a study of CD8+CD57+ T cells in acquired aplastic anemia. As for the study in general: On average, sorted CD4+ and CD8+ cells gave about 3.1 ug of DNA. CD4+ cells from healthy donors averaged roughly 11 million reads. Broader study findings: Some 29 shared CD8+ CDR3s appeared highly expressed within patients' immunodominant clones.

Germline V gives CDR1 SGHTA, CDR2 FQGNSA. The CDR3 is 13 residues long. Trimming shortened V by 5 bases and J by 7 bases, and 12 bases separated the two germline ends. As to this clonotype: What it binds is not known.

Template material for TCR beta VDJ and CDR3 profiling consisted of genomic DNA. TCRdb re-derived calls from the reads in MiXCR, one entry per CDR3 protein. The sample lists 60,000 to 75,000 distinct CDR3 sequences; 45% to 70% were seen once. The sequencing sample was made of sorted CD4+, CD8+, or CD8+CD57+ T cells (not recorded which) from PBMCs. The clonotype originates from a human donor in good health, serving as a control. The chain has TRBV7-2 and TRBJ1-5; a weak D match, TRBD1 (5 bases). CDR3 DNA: TGTGCCAGCAGCCCGGGGGACGGGCAGCCCCAGCATTTT. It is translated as CASSPGDGQPQHF.